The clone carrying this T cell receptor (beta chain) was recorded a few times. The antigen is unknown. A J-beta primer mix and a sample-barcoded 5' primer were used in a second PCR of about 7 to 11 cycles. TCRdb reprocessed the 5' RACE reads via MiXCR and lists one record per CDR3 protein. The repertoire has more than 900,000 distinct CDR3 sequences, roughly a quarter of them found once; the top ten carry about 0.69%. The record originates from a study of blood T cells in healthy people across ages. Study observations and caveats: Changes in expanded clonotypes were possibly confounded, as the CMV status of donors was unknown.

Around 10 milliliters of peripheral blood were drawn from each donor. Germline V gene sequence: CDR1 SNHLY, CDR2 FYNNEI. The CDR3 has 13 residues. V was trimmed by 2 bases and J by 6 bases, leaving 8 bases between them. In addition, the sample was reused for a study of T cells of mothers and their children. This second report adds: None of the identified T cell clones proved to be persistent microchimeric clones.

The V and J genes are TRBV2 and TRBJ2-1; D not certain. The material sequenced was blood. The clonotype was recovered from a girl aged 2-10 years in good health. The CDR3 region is CASSESPVNEQFF. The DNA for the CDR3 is TGTGCCAGCAGTGAATCCCCCGTCAATGAGCAGTTCTTC.